This TCR beta chain was sequenced in a study of blood T cell repertoires in COVID-19. Study overall: Sources were T cells, B-cell-depleted T cells, or PBMCs; the material itself was cDNA or gDNA.

This clone was observed a handful of times. How the authors handled the data: Amplified reference gene primers provided the basis for estimating nucleated cell counts. The table came from immunoSEQ multiplex PCR; TCRdb's copy has only in-frame clones and leaves some out. Clone size and V and J calls were adopted from that table, with D and trimming inferred from the DNA. Altogether approximately 230,000 clones are present, approximately 86% being singletons, with the ten largest covering more than 1.2%. The origin of this receptor is an elderly man with acute or convalescent COVID-19. The sample was peripheral blood.

This CDR3 reads CASSRTGNYEQYF. The CDR3 DNA follows: TGTGCCAGCAGCCGCACAGGGAACTACGAGCAGTACTTC. The gene calls are TRBV5-4 and TRBJ2-7; a weak D match, TRBD1 (6 bases). The ends were cut back, 4 bases at V and 3 bases at J, with 11 bases in the middle. This CDR3 has 13 residues. Germline V gene data show CDR1 as SGHNT and CDR2 as YYREEE (reference sequence).